The subject of this entry is one T cell receptor (beta chain). The antigen is unknown. This sample stems from a study of cytomegalovirus exposure and HLA in healthy donors. Study results and limitations: The study carried out a later analysis of TCR beta sequences. It associated some 17,000 of them with specific HLA alleles at a false discovery rate of 0.05.

The PCR made use of 60 Vbeta and 13 Jbeta primers. Produced via immunoSEQ multiplex PCR; TCRdb's table is partial and in-frame only. The sample holds 150,000 to 200,000 clones, approximately 80% seen once. V was trimmed by 8 bases and J by 3 bases, leaving 8 bases between them. The CDR3 has 12 amino acids. In germline, CDR1 is MNHNY, CDR2 SVGAGI (reference sequence). V is TRBV6-6 and J is TRBJ2-1; D gene unclear. The source of this sequence is a young man in good health and CMV-seropositive. The sequencing input was PBMCs. CDR3 nucleotide sequence: TGTGCCAGCCGCTCGGGCTACAATGAGCAGTTCTTC. It codes for CASRSGYNEQFF.